This T cell receptor beta chain stems from a study of CD8 T cells in Susac syndrome. Overall study context: Of the sequenced Susac syndrome patients, more than five had active disease and about 8 were in remission. When blood was collected, patients with Susac syndrome were therapy-naive, were taking corticosteroids, or were receiving intravenous immunoglobulin alone.

Random hexamers primed reverse transcription of about 0.5 to 1 ug RNA. The TCR beta CDR3 was amplified by immunoSEQ multiplex PCR across 54 Vbeta, 13 Jbeta. TCRdb passed the immunoSEQ multiplex PCR reads through MiXCR, listing each CDR3 protein once. The repertoire holds about 200,000 distinct CDR3 sequences, with more than 85% as singletons. This CDR3 is built from 14 residues. V lost 0 bases and J lost 8, with 13 bases in between. Germline CDR1 LGHDT, CDR2 YNNKEL (reference sequence). The sequenced sample consisted of CD4+ T cells from PBMCs. The gene calls are TRBV3-1 and TRBJ1-1; D may be TRBD1 (6 bases). The sequence was obtained from a human donor with Susac syndrome. Here the CDR3 DNA reads TGTGCCAGCAGCCAAGATCATACAGGGAGGGAAGCTTTCTTT. Its translation is CASSQDHTGREAFF. The full variable domain, in which reference TRBV3-1 and TRBJ1-1 provide the parts outside the CDR3, is DTAVSQTPKYLVTQMGNDKSIKCEQNLGHDTMYWYKQDSKKFLKIMFSYNNKELIINETVPNRFSPKSPDKAHLNLHINSLELGDSAVYFCASSQDHTGREAFFGQGTRLTVV.